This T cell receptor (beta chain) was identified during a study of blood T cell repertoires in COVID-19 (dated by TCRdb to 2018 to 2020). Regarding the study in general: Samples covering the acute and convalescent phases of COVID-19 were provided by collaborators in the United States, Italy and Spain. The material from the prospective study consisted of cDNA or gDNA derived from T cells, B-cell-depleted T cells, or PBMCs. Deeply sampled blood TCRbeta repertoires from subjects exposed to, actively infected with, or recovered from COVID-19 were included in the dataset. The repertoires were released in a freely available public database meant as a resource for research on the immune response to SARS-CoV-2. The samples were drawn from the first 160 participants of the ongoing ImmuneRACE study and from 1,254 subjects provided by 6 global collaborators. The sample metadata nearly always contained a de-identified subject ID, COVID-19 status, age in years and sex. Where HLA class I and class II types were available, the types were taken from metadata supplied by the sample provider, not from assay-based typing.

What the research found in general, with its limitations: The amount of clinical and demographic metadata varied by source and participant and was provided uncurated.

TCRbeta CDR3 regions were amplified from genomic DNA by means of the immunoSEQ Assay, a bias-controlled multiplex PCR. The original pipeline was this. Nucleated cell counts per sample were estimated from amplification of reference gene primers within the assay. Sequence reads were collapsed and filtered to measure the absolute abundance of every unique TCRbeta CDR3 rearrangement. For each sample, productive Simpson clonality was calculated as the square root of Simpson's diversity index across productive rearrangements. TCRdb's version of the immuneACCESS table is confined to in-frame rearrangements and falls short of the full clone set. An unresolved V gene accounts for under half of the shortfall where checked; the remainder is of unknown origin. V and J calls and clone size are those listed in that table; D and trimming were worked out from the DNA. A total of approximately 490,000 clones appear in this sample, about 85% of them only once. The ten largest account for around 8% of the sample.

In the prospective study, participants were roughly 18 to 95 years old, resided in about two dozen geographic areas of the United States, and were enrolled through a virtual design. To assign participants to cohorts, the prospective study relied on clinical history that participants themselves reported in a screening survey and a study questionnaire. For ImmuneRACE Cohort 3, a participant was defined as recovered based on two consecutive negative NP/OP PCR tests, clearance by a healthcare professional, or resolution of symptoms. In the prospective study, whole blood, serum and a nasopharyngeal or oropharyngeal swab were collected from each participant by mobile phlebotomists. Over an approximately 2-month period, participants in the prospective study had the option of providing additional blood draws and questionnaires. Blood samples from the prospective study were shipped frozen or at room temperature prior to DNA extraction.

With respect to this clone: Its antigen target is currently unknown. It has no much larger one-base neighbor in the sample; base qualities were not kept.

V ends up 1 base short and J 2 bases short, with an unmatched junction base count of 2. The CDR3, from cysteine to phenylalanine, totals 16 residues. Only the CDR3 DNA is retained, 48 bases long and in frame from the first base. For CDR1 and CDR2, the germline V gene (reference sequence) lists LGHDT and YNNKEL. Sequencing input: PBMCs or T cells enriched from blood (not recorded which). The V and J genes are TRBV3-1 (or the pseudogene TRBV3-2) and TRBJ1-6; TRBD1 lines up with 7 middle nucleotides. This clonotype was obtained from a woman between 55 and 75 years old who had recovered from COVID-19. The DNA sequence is TGTGCCAGCAGCCAAGGCGGGACAGCCTATAATTCACCCCTCCACTTT. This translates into CASSQGGTAYNSPLHF.